The 31 T cell receptor beta chains presented below share a single source sample, sequenced in a study of identical twins (dated by TCRdb to about 2016). The method was 5' RACE. The sequencer was an Illumina HiSeq 2000. TCRdb cleaned the public reads at Q25 with fastp, built clones with MiXCR and kept in-frame beta chains. A single entry per CDR3 protein holds the most common genes and DNA from its merged rows. Counted in this sample were around 510,000 distinct CDR3 sequences; roughly an eighth of them appeared once. Approximately 0.98% of the sample is in the top ten clones. The same data also went into a second study, on yellow fever vaccine responses in identical twins.

The sequenced sample was CD4+ T cells sorted from blood. The source is a young woman in good health.

This clonotype was observed a handful of times. The chain links TRBV4-2 to TRBJ2-1; D may be TRBD2 (5 bases). CDR3 length: 14 residues. Germline-derived CDR1 and CDR2 are LGHNA and YNFKEQ. The V end lost 4 bases, the J end lost 5 bases, and 12 bases lay between the germline ends. The CDR3 nucleotides read TGTGCCAGCAGCCCCGCGGGCCAAAACAATGAGCAGTTCTTC. It yields the protein CASSPAGQNNEQFF.

This clonotype was counted between two and nine times. The rearrangement links TRBV27 to TRBJ2-3; D possibly uses TRBD1 or TRBD2 (5 bases each). Trimming took off 2 bases at V and 4 bases at J, with 13 bases between the two ends. Germline V gene lookup returns CDR1 MNHEY and CDR2 SMNVEV (reference sequence). The CDR3 has 15 residues. CDR3 residues: CASSLGQGVPDTQYF. The CDR3 DNA sequence: TGTGCCAGCAGTTTAGGTCAGGGAGTCCCAGATACGCAGTATTTT.

This clonotype has more than one count but fewer than ten. The chain is built from TRBV10-3 and TRBJ1-5; no clear D. This CDR3 is built from 13 residues. CDR1 and CDR2 (germline): ENHRY, SYGVKD. V dropped 4 bases and J dropped 6 bases, with 10 bases sitting between them. CDR3 sequence reads: CAISGEGSQPQHF. The CDR3 nucleotides read TGTGCCATCAGTGGTGAGGGTTCTCAGCCCCAGCATTTT.

The rearrangement links TRBV5-1 to TRBJ2-3; D is possibly TRBD2 (6 bases). Trimming cost V 7 bases and J 2 bases, with 17 bases left between them. The CDR3 covers 15 residues. Germline-derived CDR1 and CDR2 are SGHRS and YFSETQ. In DNA form, the CDR3 reads TGCGCCAGCGGATCTTCTAGCGTCCCCACAGATACGCAGTATTTT. It codes for CASGSSSVPTDTQYF.

To note about this clonotype: This may arise from a read error, as a much more abundant clone is one base away. The chain employs TRBV12-3 or TRBV12-4 and TRBJ2-1; no definite D call. Trimming removed 6 bases at V and 9 bases at J, with 18 bases between. CDR3 size: 14 residues. In DNA, the CDR3 is TGTGCCAGCAGCCAATTATTCAATCGTGGTGAGCAGTTCTTC. Protein sequence: CASSQLFNRGEQFF.

Ten or more counts support this clonotype. The J gene is TRBJ2-1, the V gene TRBV15; TRBD2 matches 9 bases. CDR1 and CDR2 (germline): LNHNV, YYDKDF (reference sequence). The V segment lost 5 bases and the J segment 7 bases; nucleotides outside the gene matches: 9. The CDR3 has 15 residues. CDR3 amino acids: CATSPYGGRANEQFF. The CDR3 region has the DNA TGTGCCACCAGCCCCTATGGCGGGAGGGCTAATGAGCAGTTCTTC. Filled out from reference TRBV15 and TRBJ2-1, the complete variable domain reads DAMVIQNPRYQVTQFGKPVTLSCSQTLNHNVMYWYQQKSSQAPKLLFHYYDKDFNNEADTPDNFQSRRPNTSFCFLDIRSPGLGDTAMYLCATSPYGGRANEQFFGPGTRLTVL.

The chain joins TRBV5-1 to TRBJ2-7; 7 positions agree with TRBD2. The ends lost 1 base at V and 7 bases at J; junction bases unmatched: 14. The CDR3 runs 16 residues. The germline CDR1 and CDR2 sequences are SGHRS and YFSETQ. The CDR3 loop is CASSLNRGSGVGEQYF. The CDR3, as DNA: TGCGCCAGCAGCTTGAACCGGGGCAGCGGGGTTGGAGAGCAGTACTTC. The full variable domain, with the rest looked up from reference TRBV5-1 and TRBJ2-7, is KAGVTQTPRYLIKTRGQQVTLSCSPISGHRSVSWYQQTPGQGLQFLFEYFSETQRNKGNFPGRFSGRQFSNSRSEMNVSTLELGDSALYLCASSLNRGSGVGEQYFGPGTRLTVT.

The table lists this clonotype with many counts. The V and J genes are TRBV5-1 and TRBJ2-7, with TRBD2 matching 11 bases. Germline CDR1 and CDR2: SGHRS and YFSETQ. The J segment lost 3 bases and the V segment lost 3 bases, leaving 5 bases of the junction unmatched. The CDR3 covers 15 residues. The CDR3 reads CASSWATSGNYEQYF. CDR3 DNA sequence: TGCGCCAGCAGCTGGGCGACTAGCGGGAACTACGAGCAGTACTTC.

This clonotype was picked up a small number of times. V and J are TRBV7-6 and TRBJ2-5; D unresolved. The CDR3 covers 14 residues. V lost 1 base, J lost 3 bases, and 9 bases lay in between. Germline V gives CDR1 SGHVS, CDR2 FNYEAQ. The CDR3 is CASSLEPQEETQYF. The CDR3 DNA is TGTGCCAGCAGCTTAGAGCCCCAAGAAGAGACCCAGTACTTC. Using reference TRBV7-6 and TRBJ2-5 for the parts outside the CDR3, the full variable domain is GAGVSQSPRYKVTKRGQDVALRCDPISGHVSLYWYRQALGQGPEFLTYFNYEAQQDKSGLPNDRFSAERPEGSISTLTIQRTEQRDSAMYRCASSLEPQEETQYFGPGTRLLVL.

The chain uses TRBV28 and TRBJ2-6; D unresolved. The CDR3 totals 15 residues. CDR1 is MDHEN and CDR2 is SYDVKM in the germline V gene. Trimming pared 2 bases from V and 3 bases from J, leaving 8 bases between. DNA of the CDR3: TGTGCCAGCAGTTTAAGAGGTGGTGGGGCCAACGTCCTGACTTTC. This codes for CASSLRGGGANVLTF.

The chain's CDR3 is CSARAPMDNEQFF. CDR3 DNA: TGCAGTGCTAGAGCCCCCATGGACAATGAGCAGTTCTTC. The genes are TRBV20-1 and TRBJ2-1; no clear D. The germline V gene encodes CDR1 DFQATT and CDR2 SNEGSKA (reference sequence). V was clipped by 1 base and J by 5 bases, with 9 bases between them. The CDR3 has 13 amino acids.

The chain combines TRBV20-1 with TRBJ2-3, with D perhaps matching TRBD2 (5 bases). V was pared by 1 base and J by 1 base, with 12 bases between. The CDR3 runs to 15 residues. Germline V gene lookup returns CDR1 DFQATT and CDR2 SNEGSKA (reference sequence). The CDR3 loop reads CSARVARRGTDTQYF. CDR3 in DNA: TGCAGTGCTAGAGTAGCGAGGAGAGGCACAGATACGCAGTATTTT.

This CDR3 is CASGLARGGTTNTGELFF. The CDR3 nucleotides read TGTGCTAGTGGTTTGGCGAGGGGCGGGACTACGAACACCGGGGAGCTGTTTTTT. V and J are TRBV12-5 and TRBJ2-2; 7 bases are a match to TRBD2. V gave up 1 base and J gave up 0 bases; unmatched junction bases: 8. Germline CDR1 reads LGHNT; CDR2 reads FRNRAP. The CDR3 sequence is 18 residues long.

The genes are TRBV2 and TRBJ2-5; TRBD1 might be the D (6 bases). The V and J ends lost 7 bases and 4 bases respectively, with 10 bases between them. Germline loops: CDR1 SNHLY, CDR2 FYNNEI. This CDR3 region has 12 residues. CDR3 nucleotide sequence: TGTGCCAGCAACAGGGAAAGAGAGACCCAGTACTTC. It specifies CASNRERETQYF.

The chain recombines TRBV6-2 or TRBV6-3 with TRBJ2-1, with D possibly matching TRBD2 (6 bases). V lost 6 bases and J lost 0, with 9 bases in between. CDR1 and CDR2 from the germline V gene are MNHEY and SVGEGT. The CDR3 totals 14 residues. The CDR3 coding sequence is TGTGCCAGCAGAGACGGGAGCTCCTACAATGAGCAGTTCTTC. Protein sequence: CASRDGSSYNEQFF.

This clonotype was seen only a few times. V and J are TRBV27 and TRBJ2-1; 10 bases are shared with TRBD2. Germline V lookup: CDR1 MNHEY, CDR2 SMNVEV (reference sequence). V gave up 5 bases and J gave up 3 bases; unmatched junction bases: 7. The CDR3 is 16 residues long. This CDR3 reads CASSGGLAEDYNEQFF. CDR3 in DNA: TGTGCCAGCAGTGGAGGACTAGCGGAAGACTACAATGAGCAGTTCTTC.

This chain joins TRBV5-1 and TRBJ2-7; tentative D call: TRBD2 (6 bases). The CDR3 runs 14 residues. V shed 0 bases and J shed 5 bases, with 12 bases lying between them. The germline gives CDR1 SGHRS, CDR2 YFSETQ. The chain's CDR3 is CASSLDPGVNEQYF. The CDR3 bases are TGCGCCAGCAGCTTGGATCCGGGAGTGAACGAGCAGTACTTC.

This clonotype came up a few times. The chain uses TRBV28 and TRBJ2-3, with 7 nucleotides matching TRBD1. Germline-derived CDR1 and CDR2 are MDHEN and SYDVKM. CDR3 length equals 17 residues. V lost 0 bases, J lost 2 bases, and 8 bases stayed unmatched. CDR3 sequence: CASSLWGTEENTDTQYF. In DNA form, the CDR3 reads TGTGCCAGCAGTTTATGGGGGACAGAGGAAAACACAGATACGCAGTATTTT.

The chain couples TRBV20-1 to TRBJ2-3, with TRBD2 matching 14 bases. V lost 1 base and J lost 1; bases outside the gene matches: 1. Germline assignment: CDR1 DFQATT and CDR2 SNEGSKA (reference sequence). The CDR3 sequence is 16 residues long. Here the CDR3 reads CSARGGLAGGTDTQYF. CDR3 coding DNA: TGCAGTGCTAGAGGGGGACTAGCGGGAGGCACAGATACGCAGTATTTT.

V is TRBV6-2 or TRBV6-3 and J is TRBJ1-5; 7 bases map to TRBD1. CDR1 and CDR2 (germline): MNHEY, SVGEGT. The trim removed 7 bases at V and 3 bases at J, leaving 6 bases unmatched. The CDR3 is made up of 14 amino acids. CDR3 sequence (DNA): TGTGCCAGCACCTGGGACAGCTTCAATCAGCCCCAGCATTTT. It codes for CASTWDSFNQPQHF.

This clonotype was counted between two and nine times. The CDR3 here is CASSKGQGADTQYF. DNA for the CDR3: TGTGCCAGCAGCAAGGGACAGGGAGCAGATACGCAGTATTTT. The V and J genes are TRBV7-2 and TRBJ2-3; 9 nucleotides match TRBD1. V shed 5 bases and J 4 bases; nucleotides not matched to a gene: 4. Germline CDR1 SGHTA, CDR2 FQGNSA. The CDR3 totals 14 residues.

J is TRBJ1-3 and V is TRBV18, with TRBD1 as a possible D gene (6 bases). Germline-derived CDR1 and CDR2 are KGHSH and LQKENI. The CDR3 loop spans 15 amino acids. Trimming pared 6 bases from V and 0 bases from J, leaving 12 bases between. The CDR3 region has the DNA TGTGCCAGCTCTCCAGACAGGCCCTCTGGAAACACCATATATTTT. Its protein is CASSPDRPSGNTIYF.

This clonotype was counted many times. An end of the junction does not agree with germline; a read error may underlie this. This chain uses TRBV5-1 with TRBJ2-3, with a tentative D call TRBD1 (6 bases). Germline V gene sequence: CDR1 SGHRS, CDR2 YFSETQ. This CDR3 contains 13 residues. The CDR3 is CASSLEGADTQYF. As DNA, the CDR3 is TGTGCCAGCAGTTTAGAGGGGGCAGATACGCAGTATTTT.

The genes are TRBV28 and TRBJ2-3, with 8 bases that match TRBD1. Losses at the gene ends were 7 bases for V and 1 base for J; bases not matched to a gene: 13. Germline CDR1 MDHEN, CDR2 SYDVKM. The CDR3 spans 17 residues. CDR3 bases: TGTGCCAGCACCACCAACTTCCAGGGGGCGGGCACAGATACGCAGTATTTT. Its protein product is CASTTNFQGAGTDTQYF.

This clonotype showed up just a few times. The CDR3 sequence: CASSLGQASYGYTF. CDR3 bases: TGTGCCAGCAGTTTGGGACAAGCGAGCTATGGCTACACCTTC. The chain uses TRBV27 and TRBJ1-2; D perhaps matches TRBD1 (6 bases). The CDR3 runs 14 residues. Trimming shortened V by 3 bases and J by 4 bases, and 12 bases separated the two germline ends. Germline V gene sequence: CDR1 MNHEY, CDR2 SMNVEV (reference sequence).

This clonotype appeared a few times. V usage is TRBV5-1 and J usage is TRBJ1-1; 9 positions match TRBD1. V was clipped by 3 bases and J by 11 bases; unmatched bases: 14. The CDR3 is 15 residues long. Germline V gene sequence: CDR1 SGHRS, CDR2 YFSETQ. Here the CDR3 reads CASSYSGTGMAQAFF. CDR3 in DNA: TGCGCCAGCAGCTACTCCGGGACAGGGATGGCGCAGGCTTTCTTT. The entire variable domain, with the rest obtained from reference TRBV5-1 and TRBJ1-1, is as follows: KAGVTQTPRYLIKTRGQQVTLSCSPISGHRSVSWYQQTPGQGLQFLFEYFSETQRNKGNFPGRFSGRQFSNSRSEMNVSTLELGDSALYLCASSYSGTGMAQAFFGQGTRLTVV.

This clonotype was seen at least ten times. The V and J genes are TRBV20-1 and TRBJ1-2, with 9 bases identical to TRBD1. In germline, CDR1 is DFQATT, CDR2 SNEGSKA (reference sequence). The V gene end was trimmed by 5 bases and the J gene end by 2 bases; junction bases not matched to a gene: 12. This CDR3 region has 16 residues. CDR3: CSAPRGSGTGNYGYTF. Here the CDR3 DNA reads TGCAGTGCTCCCCGAGGTTCCGGGACAGGGAACTATGGCTACACCTTC.

This clonotype was recorded a few times. The V and J genes are TRBV5-1 and TRBJ2-7; 14 nucleotides agree with TRBD2. The CDR3 length is 19 residues. Germline CDR1 SGHRS, CDR2 YFSETQ. V gave up 4 bases and J gave up 3 bases; unmatched junction bases: 15. This CDR3 reads CASSGTGTSGRRGLYEQYF. CDR3 DNA: TGCGCCAGCAGCGGTACCGGGACTAGCGGGAGAAGGGGGCTCTACGAGCAGTACTTC.

This clonotype was counted only a few times. In DNA form, the CDR3 reads TGTGCCAGCTCGCAGACGCGGGGGGCCCGCACAGATACGCAGTATTTT. It encodes CASSQTRGARTDTQYF. This chain uses TRBV18 with TRBJ2-3; 8 positions match TRBD2. The germline CDR1 and CDR2 sequences are KGHSH and LQKENI. The V and J ends lost 6 bases and 1 base, in that order; junction bases with no gene match: 9. The CDR3 length is 16 residues.

This clonotype occurred a few times. This chain links TRBV20-1 with TRBJ2-5; 7 bases match TRBD1. V gave up 6 bases and J gave up 0 bases; unmatched junction bases: 13. The CDR3 sequence is 16 residues long. The germline CDR1 and CDR2 sequences are DFQATT and SNEGSKA (reference sequence). The CDR3 protein is CSAWGQGVQYQETQYF. CDR3 nucleotides: TGCAGTGCCTGGGGGCAGGGGGTCCAGTACCAAGAGACCCAGTACTTC.

This clonotype was recorded many times. This rearrangement joins TRBV29-1 to TRBJ1-1; D is perhaps TRBD1 (5 bases). The V gene lost 7 bases and the J gene lost 5 bases, with 17 bases spanning the gap. The CDR3 contains 13 residues. Germline values: CDR1 SQVTM, CDR2 ANQGSEA. The CDR3 region is CSGSPGGRTEAFF. Written as DNA, the CDR3 is TGCAGCGGGAGTCCGGGGGGAAGGACTGAAGCTTTCTTT.